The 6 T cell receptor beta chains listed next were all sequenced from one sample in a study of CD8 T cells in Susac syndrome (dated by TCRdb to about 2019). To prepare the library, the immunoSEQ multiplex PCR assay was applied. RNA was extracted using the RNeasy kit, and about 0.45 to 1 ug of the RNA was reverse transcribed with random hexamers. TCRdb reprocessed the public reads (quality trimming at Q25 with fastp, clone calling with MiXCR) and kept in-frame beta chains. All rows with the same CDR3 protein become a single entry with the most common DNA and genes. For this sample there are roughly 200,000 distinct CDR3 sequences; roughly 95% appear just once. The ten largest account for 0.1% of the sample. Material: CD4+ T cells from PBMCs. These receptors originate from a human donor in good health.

CDR3 in amino acids: CASSFRVSSETQYF. Written as DNA, the CDR3 is TGTGCCAGCAGCTTCAGGGTGTCAAGTGAGACCCAGTACTTC. The genes are TRBV7-2 and TRBJ2-5; weak D call: TRBD1 (5 bases). V was clipped by 3 bases and J by 5 bases, with 13 bases between them. The CDR3 contains 14 residues. Germline lookup yields CDR1 SGHTA and CDR2 FQGNSA. Filled out from reference TRBV7-2 and TRBJ2-5, the complete variable domain reads GAGVSQSPSNKVTEKGKDVELRCDPISGHTALYWYRQSLGQGLEFLIYFQGNSAPDKSGLPSDRFSAERTGGSVSTLTIQRTQQEDSAVYLCASSFRVSSETQYFGPGTRLLVL.

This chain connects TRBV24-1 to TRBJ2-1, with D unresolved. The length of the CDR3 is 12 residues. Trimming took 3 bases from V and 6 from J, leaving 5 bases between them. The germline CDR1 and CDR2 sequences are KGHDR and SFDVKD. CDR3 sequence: CATSDPLNEQFF. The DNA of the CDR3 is TGTGCCACCAGTGATCCGCTCAATGAGCAGTTCTTC.

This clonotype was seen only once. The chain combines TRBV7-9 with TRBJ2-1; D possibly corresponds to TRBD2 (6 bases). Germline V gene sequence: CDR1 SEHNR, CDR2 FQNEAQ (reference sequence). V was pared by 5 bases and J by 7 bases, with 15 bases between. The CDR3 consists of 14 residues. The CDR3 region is CASSPPPGTNEQFF. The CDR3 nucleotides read TGTGCCAGCAGCCCCCCCCCGGGGACTAATGAGCAGTTCTTC.

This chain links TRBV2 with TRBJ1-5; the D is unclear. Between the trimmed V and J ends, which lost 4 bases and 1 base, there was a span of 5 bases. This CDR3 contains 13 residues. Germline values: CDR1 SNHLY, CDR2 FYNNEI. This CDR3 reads CASSVESNQPQHF. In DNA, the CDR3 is TGTGCCAGCAGTGTCGAAAGCAATCAGCCCCAGCATTTT.

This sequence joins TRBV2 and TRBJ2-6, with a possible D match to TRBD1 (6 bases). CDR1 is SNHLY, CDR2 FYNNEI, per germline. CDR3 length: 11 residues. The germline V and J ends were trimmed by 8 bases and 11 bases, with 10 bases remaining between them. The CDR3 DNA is TGTGCCAGCCGCCAGGGGTACGTCCTGACTTTC. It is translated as CASRQGYVLTF.

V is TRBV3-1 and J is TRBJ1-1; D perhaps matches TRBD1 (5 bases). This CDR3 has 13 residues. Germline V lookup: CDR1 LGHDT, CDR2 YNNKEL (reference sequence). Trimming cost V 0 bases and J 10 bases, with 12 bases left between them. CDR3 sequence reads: CASSQDGGAGAFF. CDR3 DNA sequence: TGTGCCAGCAGCCAAGATGGCGGGGCCGGAGCTTTCTTT.